This T cell receptor beta chain appears in the sequencing data of a study of CD8+CD57+ T cells in acquired aplastic anemia. A word on this clonotype: It is likely a read error, because the conserved phenylalanine at the end of the CDR3 is missing. The DNA is left out, because the CDR3 cannot be placed on it with certainty; the CDR3 is given as TCRdb lists it.

Profiles of TCR beta VDJ and CDR3 were generated from a genomic DNA template. From the reads, TCRdb called clonotypes with MiXCR, one entry per CDR3 protein. Altogether a few hundred thousand distinct CDR3 sequences are present, about 70% being singletons, with the ten largest covering approximately 3.9%. Germline loops: CDR1 WNHNN, CDR2 SYGVQD (reference sequence). With termini counted, the CDR3 has 14 amino acids. V gene TRBV10-1 combines with J gene TRBJ1-5. The TCR sequence derives from a human donor in good health, serving as a control. The sample consisted of sorted CD4+, CD8+, or CD8+CD57+ T cells (not recorded which) from PBMCs. CDR3 amino acids: CASLDSRWLTAPHY.